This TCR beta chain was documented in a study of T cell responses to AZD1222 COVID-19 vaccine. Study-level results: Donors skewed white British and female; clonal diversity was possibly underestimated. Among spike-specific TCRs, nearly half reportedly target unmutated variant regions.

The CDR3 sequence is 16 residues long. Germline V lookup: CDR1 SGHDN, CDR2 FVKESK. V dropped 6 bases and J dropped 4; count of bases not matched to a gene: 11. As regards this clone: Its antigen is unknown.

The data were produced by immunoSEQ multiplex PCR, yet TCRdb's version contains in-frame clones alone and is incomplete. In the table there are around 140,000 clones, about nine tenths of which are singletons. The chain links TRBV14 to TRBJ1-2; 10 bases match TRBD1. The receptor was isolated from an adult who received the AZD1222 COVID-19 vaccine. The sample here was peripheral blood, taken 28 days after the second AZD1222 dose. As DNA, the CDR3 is TGTGCCAGCAGTCTATTCGCCGGGACAGGGGCCTATGGCTACACCTTC. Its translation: CASSLFAGTGAYGYTF.